These 22 T cell receptor beta chains originate from one sample sequenced in a study of cytomegalovirus exposure and HLA in healthy donors. The PCR made use of 60 Vbeta and 13 Jbeta primers. Libraries were prepared by immunoSEQ multiplex PCR; TCRdb keeps only in-frame clonotypes and omits some of them. The data hold some 190,000 clones, with over 75% observed a single time. The sample taken for sequencing was PBMCs. The source is a man between 18 and 29 years old in good health and CMV-seronegative.

V and J are TRBV4-3 and TRBJ2-3; D might be TRBD2 (6 bases). This CDR3 spans 13 amino acids. V was pared by 2 bases and J by 7 bases, with 10 bases between. Germline assignment: CDR1 LGHNA and CDR2 YSLEER. The DNA for the CDR3 is TGCGCCAGCAGCCAACTAGGGAGGAATACGCAGTATTTT. Translating gives CASSQLGRNTQYF.

V and J are TRBV9 and TRBJ1-1, with TRBD1 as a possible D gene (5 bases). Trimming cost V 4 bases and J 0 bases, with 13 bases left between them. The CDR3 contains 15 residues. Germline CDR1 SGDLS, CDR2 YYNGEE. CDR3 in amino acids: CASSPRTLLNTEAFF. The CDR3 DNA reads as TGTGCCAGCAGCCCCCGGACACTACTGAACACTGAAGCTTTCTTT. The full variable domain, its missing parts supplied by reference TRBV9 and TRBJ1-1, is DSGVTQTPKHLITATGQRVTLRCSPRSGDLSVYWYQQSLDQGLQFLIQYYNGEERAKGNILERFSAQQFPDLHSELNLSSLELGDSALYFCASSPRTLLNTEAFFGQGTRLTVV.

The gene calls are TRBV7-6 and TRBJ1-1, with unresolved D. Between the trimmed V and J ends, which lost 5 bases and 3 bases, there was a span of 10 bases. The CDR3 covers 13 residues. Germline V gene lookup returns CDR1 SGHVS and CDR2 FNYEAQ. CDR3 sequence: CASSLSGDTEAFF. CDR3 DNA sequence: TGTGCCAGCAGCCTTAGCGGCGACACTGAAGCTTTCTTT.

V usage is TRBV5-1 and J usage is TRBJ2-3; TRBD1 matches at 9 bases. V shed 0 bases, J shed 5 bases, and the junction held 7 bases outside the gene matches. The germline gives CDR1 SGHRS, CDR2 YFSETQ. The CDR3 consists of 16 residues. CDR3 in DNA: TGCGCCAGCAGCTTGGAAGGACAGGGGACACTAGATACGCAGTATTTT. Amino acids: CASSLEGQGTLDTQYF.

Of note for this clone: Other nucleotide sequences from this sample produce the same CDR3. The rearrangement uses TRBV11-3 and TRBJ2-3; D remains ambiguous. V lost 3 bases to trimming and J lost 0 bases, with 4 bases between them. CDR3 length: 13 amino acids. The germline gives CDR1 SGHNT, CDR2 YENEEA. The CDR3 region has the DNA TGTGCCAGCAGCTTTGGCAGCACAGATACGCAGTATTTT. The encoded protein is CASSFGSTDTQYF.

The chain uses TRBV10-3 and TRBJ2-3; TRBD2 matches 15 bases. V shed 10 bases, J shed 8 bases, and the junction held 13 bases outside the gene matches. In germline, CDR1 is ENHRY, CDR2 SYGVKD. This CDR3 comprises 16 residues. The CDR3 spells CATRRTSGGAVGTQYF. The CDR3 DNA reads TGTGCCACCCGCCGGACTAGCGGGGGGGCCGTAGGTACGCAGTATTTT.

The chain employs TRBV9 and TRBJ2-3; TRBD2 might be the D (5 bases). V dropped 3 bases and J dropped 0 bases, with 20 bases sitting between them. The CDR3 has 18 amino acids. The germline gives CDR1 SGDLS, CDR2 YYNGEE. The chain's CDR3 is CASSAQPDYSPSTDTQYF. The CDR3 DNA is TGTGCCAGCAGCGCCCAGCCCGACTACAGTCCTAGCACAGATACGCAGTATTTT. The variable domain in full, with the rest retrieved from reference TRBV9 and TRBJ2-3, is DSGVTQTPKHLITATGQRVTLRCSPRSGDLSVYWYQQSLDQGLQFLIQYYNGEERAKGNILERFSAQQFPDLHSELNLSSLELGDSALYFCASSAQPDYSPSTDTQYFGPGTRLTVL.

This chain uses TRBV7-8 with TRBJ2-5, with unresolved D. With 1 base removed from V and 2 bases from J, the gap between germline ends came to 5 bases. CDR3 size: 13 residues. Per germline, CDR1 SGHVS and CDR2 FQNEAQ. The DNA for the CDR3 is TGTGCCAGCAGCTTAGGCCAGCAAGAGACCCAGTACTTC. Its translation: CASSLGQQETQYF.

This clone appeared a single time. The rearrangement joins TRBV4-3 to TRBJ2-3, with TRBD2 matching 8 bases. J was trimmed by 2 bases and V by 1 base; bases with no gene match: 8. This CDR3 contains 17 residues. Germline V gives CDR1 LGHNA, CDR2 YSLEER. As DNA, the CDR3 is TGCGCCAGCAGCCAAGTACAACTAGCGGCTTACACAGATACGCAGTATTTT. This codes for CASSQVQLAAYTDTQYF.

The chain links TRBV30 to TRBJ1-2; the D gene is possibly TRBD1 (5 bases). The V end lost 2 bases, the J end lost 6 bases, and 13 bases lay between the germline ends. CDR1 and CDR2 from the germline V gene are GTSNPN and SVGIG (reference sequence). The CDR3 extends over 13 amino acids. The CDR3 sequence: CAWSTTVGHGYTF. The CDR3 DNA sequence: TGTGCCTGGAGTACGACAGTAGGGCATGGCTACACCTTC. Full variable domain (remainder filled in from reference TRBV30 and TRBJ1-2): SQTIHQWPATLVQPVGSPLSLECTVEGTSNPNLYWYRQAAGRGLQLLFYSVGIGQISSEVPQNLSASRPQDRQFILSSKKLLLSDSGFYLCAWSTTVGHGYTFGSGTRLTVV.

The chain joins TRBV6-5 to TRBJ2-7; D is unclear. The CDR3 is 12 residues long. Trimming took off 6 bases at V and 0 bases at J, with 6 bases between the two ends. The V gene's germline CDR1 is MNHEY and CDR2 SVGAGI. CDR3 in amino acids: CASSPSSYEQYF. The CDR3 DNA sequence: TGTGCCAGCAGCCCGTCCTCCTACGAGCAGTACTTC.

The J gene is TRBJ1-2, the V gene TRBV10-3; no firm D call. CDR3 length: 12 amino acids. Trimming took off 3 bases at V and 7 bases at J, with 9 bases between the two ends. Germline V CDR1 and CDR2: ENHRY, SYGVKD. The CDR3 is CAISDREAGYTF. The CDR3, as DNA: TGTGCCATCAGTGATCGGGAGGCTGGCTACACCTTC.

This rearrangement joins TRBV19 to TRBJ2-3, with D possibly TRBD2 on 6 matching bases. CDR3 length: 14 amino acids. Germline V gives CDR1 LNHDA, CDR2 SQIVND (reference sequence). Trimming pared 4 bases from V and 5 bases from J, leaving 13 bases between. CDR3 bases: TGTGCCAGTAGTAGAGCGGGTAGCCTAGATACGCAGTATTTT. Amino acid sequence: CASSRAGSLDTQYF.

The CDR3 here is CARGGEGTEAFF. Here the CDR3 DNA reads TGTGCCAGAGGAGGGGAGGGCACTGAAGCTTTCTTT. The V call is TRBV7-2, the J call TRBJ1-1, with D tentatively TRBD1 (5 bases). V gave up 9 bases and J gave up 4 bases, with 12 bases separating them. Per the germline V gene, CDR1 is SGHTA and CDR2 is FQGNSA. The CDR3 runs to 12 residues. Using reference TRBV7-2 and TRBJ1-1 for the parts outside the CDR3, the full variable domain is GAGVSQSPSNKVTEKGKDVELRCDPISGHTALYWYRQSLGQGLEFLIYFQGNSAPDKSGLPSDRFSAERTGGSVSTLTIQRTQQEDSAVYLCARGGEGTEAFFGQGTRLTVV.

As for this clone: In the same sample, other DNA sequences code for this CDR3. The V call is TRBV5-1, the J call TRBJ2-7; 10 positions agree with TRBD1. The CDR3 runs 14 residues. Losses at the gene ends were 7 bases for V and 6 bases for J; bases not matched to a gene: 10. Germline V CDR1 and CDR2: SGHRS, YFSETQ. The CDR3 DNA follows: TGCGCCAGCGGCCCCCGGGACAGGGGTGGCGAGCAGTACTTC. It encodes CASGPRDRGGEQYF.

The rearrangement joins TRBV18 to TRBJ1-3, with D perhaps matching TRBD1 (5 bases). The germline V gene has CDR1 KGHSH and CDR2 LQKENI. CDR3 length: 15 residues. Trimming took off 3 bases at V and 0 bases at J, with 9 bases between the two ends. The CDR3 DNA reads as TGTGCCAGCTCACCCCGGACAAACTCTGGAAACACCATATATTTT. Its protein is CASSPRTNSGNTIYF.

The table lists this clone with a count of one. This chain links TRBV29-1 with TRBJ1-5, with 9 bases fitting TRBD1. CDR1 SQVTM and CDR2 ANQGSEA come from the germline V gene. The CDR3 contains 14 residues. V shed 4 bases and J 4 bases; nucleotides not matched to a gene: 5. CDR3 residues: CSVAVGTGNQPQHF. The DNA for the CDR3 is TGCAGCGTTGCAGTTGGGACAGGGAATCAGCCCCAGCATTTT.

The V gene is TRBV6-6, the J gene TRBJ2-3, with D possibly being TRBD1 (5 bases). Trimming cost V 7 bases and J 6 bases, with 17 bases left between them. The CDR3 has 14 amino acids. Germline assignment: CDR1 MNHNY and CDR2 SVGAGI (reference sequence). CDR3 bases: TGTGCCAGCACCAACGGCAGAACAGGTGATACGCAGTATTTT. Translation: CASTNGRTGDTQYF.

The gene calls are TRBV15 and TRBJ2-1; no definite D call. The V end lost 1 base, the J end lost 6 bases, and 13 bases lay between the germline ends. From germline, CDR1 is LNHNV and CDR2 YYDKDF (reference sequence). The CDR3 sequence is 15 residues long. CDR3 protein: CATSRGQVPSNEQFF. The CDR3 DNA is TGTGCCACCAGCAGAGGCCAGGTCCCCAGCAATGAGCAGTTCTTC. Complete variable domain (other parts from reference TRBV15 and TRBJ2-1): DAMVIQNPRYQVTQFGKPVTLSCSQTLNHNVMYWYQQKSSQAPKLLFHYYDKDFNNEADTPDNFQSRRPNTSFCFLDIRSPGLGDTAMYLCATSRGQVPSNEQFFGPGTRLTVL.

The chain recombines TRBV6-5 with TRBJ2-3; TRBD2 matches 7 bases. J lost 6 bases, V lost 7 bases, and 7 bases had no gene match. This CDR3 has 13 amino acids. Germline loops: CDR1 MNHEY, CDR2 SVGAGI. The CDR3 bases are TGTGCCAGCAAAGGGACTATGAGGGATACGCAGTATTTT. Its translation: CASKGTMRDTQYF.

This chain uses TRBV7-9 with TRBJ1-2, with D perhaps TRBD1 (5 bases). CDR3 length equals 14 residues. V shed 5 bases and J shed 5 bases, with 15 bases lying between them. Per germline, CDR1 SEHNR and CDR2 FQNEAQ (reference sequence). The CDR3 DNA reads TGTGCCAGCAGCCGGGGGGACGGCGGGTATGGCTACACCTTC. Its translation is CASSRGDGGYGYTF.

The sample holds a few counts of this clone. The chain links TRBV11-2 to TRBJ2-2; TRBD1 might be the D (5 bases). Looked up from germline, CDR1 is SGHAT and CDR2 is FQNNGV. The V and J ends lost 1 base and 4 bases respectively, with 10 bases between them. The CDR3 is 15 amino acids. CDR3 sequence reads: CASSLARQLTGELFF. In nucleotides, the CDR3 is TGTGCCAGCAGCTTAGCCCGACAGCTCACCGGGGAGCTGTTTTTT.